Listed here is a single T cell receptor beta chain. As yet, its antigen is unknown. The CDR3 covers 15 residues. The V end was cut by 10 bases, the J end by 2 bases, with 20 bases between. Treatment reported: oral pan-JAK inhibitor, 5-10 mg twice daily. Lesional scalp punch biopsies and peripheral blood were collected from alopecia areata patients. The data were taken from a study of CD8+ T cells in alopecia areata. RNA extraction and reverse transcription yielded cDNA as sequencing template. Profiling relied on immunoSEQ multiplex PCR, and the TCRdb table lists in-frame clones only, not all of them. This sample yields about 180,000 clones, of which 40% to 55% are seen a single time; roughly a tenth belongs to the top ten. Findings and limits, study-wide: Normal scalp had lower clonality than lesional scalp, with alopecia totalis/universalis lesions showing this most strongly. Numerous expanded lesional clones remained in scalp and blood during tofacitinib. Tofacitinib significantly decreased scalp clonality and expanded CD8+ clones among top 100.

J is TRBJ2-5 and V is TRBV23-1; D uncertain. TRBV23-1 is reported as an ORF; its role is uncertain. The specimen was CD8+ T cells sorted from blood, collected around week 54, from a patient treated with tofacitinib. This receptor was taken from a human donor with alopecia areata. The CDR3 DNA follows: TGCGCCACTTCCCCCCGGGCAGCCGGGCAAGAGACCCAGTACTTC. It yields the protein CATSPRAAGQETQYF.